This T cell receptor beta chain derives from a study of cytomegalovirus exposure and HLA in healthy donors. Study-wide results and caveats: Clonal expansion was found to be greater in HLA-associated TCR beta chains than in equally common others in a later analysis. Sequencing depth across donors, presence/absence analyses assumed, was roughly uniform. Most TCR sequences showed up rarely, but some public TCRs showed up in many donors.

The CDR3 has 11 amino acids. V lost 7 bases and J lost 2, with 6 bases in between. Germline lookup yields CDR1 MNHEY and CDR2 SVGAGI. With 60 Vbeta and 13 Jbeta primers, the PCR was carried out. Clones were read by immunoSEQ multiplex PCR, and TCRdb kept only the in-frame ones, dropping some. The table lists about 160,000 clones, roughly 70% of them singletons. This clone was seen a few times. Its antigen is not identified. The sequenced sample consisted of PBMCs. This sequence joins TRBV6-5 and TRBJ2-7; TRBD1 might be the D (5 bases). This clonotype was obtained from a woman between 40 and 50 years old in good health and CMV-seropositive. CDR3: CASTGTYEQYF. The DNA of the CDR3 is TGTGCCAGCACAGGGACCTACGAGCAGTACTTC.